These 15 T cell receptor beta chains came from one sample sequenced in a study of cytomegalovirus exposure and HLA in healthy donors. Primers included in the PCR were 60 Vbeta and 13 Jbeta primers. The method was immunoSEQ multiplex PCR; TCRdb's version includes in-frame clones alone and lacks a portion of them. Recorded for this sample: about 170,000 clones. Source material: PBMCs. These TCRs come from a woman between 18 and 29 years old in good health and CMV-seropositive.

This rearrangement joins TRBV12-5 to TRBJ1-4, with D tentatively TRBD1 (6 bases). Trimming removed 7 bases at V and 8 bases at J, with 17 bases between. The CDR3 is 14 residues long. Germline V gene data show CDR1 as LGHNT and CDR2 as FRNRAP. The CDR3 DNA sequence: TGTGCTAGTGCCACAGGACAGAGTGTCGAAAAACTGTTTTTT. Translating it yields CASATGQSVEKLFF.

V usage is TRBV29-1 and J usage is TRBJ1-2; TRBD1 matches at 9 bases. Germline V gene sequence: CDR1 SQVTM, CDR2 ANQGSEA. The CDR3 is 12 amino acids. V gave up 5 bases and J gave up 6 bases; unmatched junction bases: 4. The chain's CDR3 is CSVTRDRDGYTF. Written as DNA, the CDR3 is TGCAGCGTTACCCGGGACAGGGATGGCTACACCTTC. The whole variable domain, remainder taken from reference TRBV29-1 and TRBJ1-2, is SAVISQKPSRDICQRGTSLTIQCQVDSQVTMMFWYRQQPGQSLTLIATANQGSEATYESGFVIDKFPISRPNLTFSTLTVSNMSPEDSSIYLCSVTRDRDGYTFGSGTRLTVV.

The chain carries TRBV6-5 and TRBJ1-1, with D maybe TRBD1 (6 bases). Trimming left V 3 bases short and J 3 bases short, with 11 bases between. Germline V gene data show CDR1 as MNHEY and CDR2 as SVGAGI. The CDR3 covers 14 residues. CDR3 loop: CASSYEQGDTEAFF. For the CDR3, the DNA is TGTGCCAGCAGTTATGAACAGGGTGACACTGAAGCTTTCTTT.

This sequence joins TRBV2 and TRBJ1-2; possible D gene TRBD1, 6 bases. V was cut by 4 bases and J by 7 bases, with 13 bases left in between. The germline CDR1 and CDR2 sequences are SNHLY and FYNNEI. This CDR3 is 13 amino acids long. The CDR3 DNA sequence: TGTGCCAGCAGTGTCTTGGGGGCGGGTGGCTACACCTTC. Its translation: CASSVLGAGGYTF.

The V call is TRBV1, the J call TRBJ2-1; the table's TRBD2 call for D was not verified on the DNA. TRBV1 is a listed pseudogene. This CDR3 is built from 18 residues. The CDR3 region has the DNA TGCACCAGCAGCCAAGATACCGCGGGAGGGCCGGTAAGCAATGAGCAGTTCTTC. Protein sequence: CTSSQDTAGGPVSNEQFF.

The chain is built from TRBV6-4 and TRBJ2-2, with D uncertain. With 3 bases removed from V and 4 bases from J, the gap between germline ends came to 6 bases. The length of the CDR3 is 13 residues. Germline V gene lookup returns CDR1 MRHNA and CDR2 SNTAGT. CDR3: CASSEVSTGELFF. In DNA, the CDR3 is TGTGCCAGCAGTGAAGTGAGCACCGGGGAGCTGTTTTTT.

V and J are TRBV9 and TRBJ2-3; 8 bases align to TRBD1. The V and J ends lost 1 base and 2 bases, in that order; junction bases with no gene match: 6. This CDR3 region has 16 residues. Germline V lookup: CDR1 SGDLS, CDR2 YYNGEE. CDR3 amino acids: CASSVQGAPITDTQYF. The CDR3 region has the DNA TGTGCCAGCAGCGTACAGGGGGCTCCGATCACAGATACGCAGTATTTT.

This chain connects TRBV6-5 to TRBJ2-3, with TRBD2 identical over 8 bases. The CDR3 consists of 14 residues. Trimming at V came to 7 bases and at J to 6 bases, leaving 9 bases not matched to a gene. CDR1 MNHEY and CDR2 SVGAGI come from the germline V gene. CDR3 residues: CASTASGSFDTQYF. Here the CDR3 DNA reads TGTGCCAGCACGGCCAGCGGGAGTTTCGATACGCAGTATTTT.

The chain employs TRBV7-8 and TRBJ1-5, with 7 positions matching TRBD1. CDR1 SGHVS and CDR2 FQNEAQ come from the germline V gene. This CDR3 has 12 residues. V lost 3 bases and J lost 10; bases outside the gene matches: 3. The CDR3 DNA is TGTGCCAGCAGCTTTAGGACAGGTCCCCAGCATTTT. Translated, it gives CASSFRTGPQHF. Combining the CDR3 with reference TRBV7-8 and TRBJ1-5 gives the whole variable domain GAGVSQSPRYKVAKRGQDVALRCDPISGHVSLFWYQQALGQGPEFLTYFQNEAQLDKSGLPSDRFFAERPEGSVSTLKIQRTQQEDSAVYLCASSFRTGPQHFGDGTRLSIL.

This chain joins TRBV5-1 and TRBJ2-2; D uncertain. This CDR3 region has 13 residues. Germline values: CDR1 SGHRS, CDR2 YFSETQ. Trimming removed 5 bases from V and 3 bases from J, with 8 bases in between. CDR3 sequence (DNA): TGCGCCAGCAGGACTCTTTACACCGGGGAGCTGTTTTTT. Translated: CASRTLYTGELFF.

This chain joins TRBV27 and TRBJ2-1, with D maybe TRBD2 (5 bases). V gave up 3 bases and J gave up 4 bases, with 13 bases separating them. The CDR3 runs to 15 residues. Germline V gene data show CDR1 as MNHEY and CDR2 as SMNVEV (reference sequence). CDR3 loop: CASSFKRNVYNEQFF. For the CDR3, the DNA is TGTGCCAGCAGTTTTAAGCGGAACGTATACAATGAGCAGTTCTTC.

The chain joins TRBV9 to TRBJ2-3, with 7 positions matching TRBD2. Germline lookup yields CDR1 SGDLS and CDR2 YYNGEE. Germline trimming cut 6 bases from V and 0 bases from J; bases unmatched to any gene: 7. The CDR3 is 15 residues long. CDR3 amino acids: CASTPKRGSTDTQYF. In nucleotides, the CDR3 is TGTGCCAGCACTCCTAAGCGGGGCAGCACAGATACGCAGTATTTT. The full variable domain, rest sourced from reference TRBV9 and TRBJ2-3, is DSGVTQTPKHLITATGQRVTLRCSPRSGDLSVYWYQQSLDQGLQFLIQYYNGEERAKGNILERFSAQQFPDLHSELNLSSLELGDSALYFCASTPKRGSTDTQYFGPGTRLTVL.

The chain links TRBV6-5 to TRBJ2-5; a weak D match, TRBD1 (5 bases). Near its end, the DNA agrees better with TRBJ2-7, so the J call may be wrong. The CDR3 consists of 15 residues. Germline assignment: CDR1 MNHEY and CDR2 SVGAGI. The CDR3 here is CASSPQGIPSYEQYF. The CDR3 DNA reads as TGTGCCAGCAGTCCCCAGGGAATACCCTCCTACGAGCAGTACTTC.

V gene TRBV5-8 combines with J gene TRBJ1-2; no firm D call. Per germline, CDR1 SGHTS and CDR2 YDEGEE. The germline V and J ends were trimmed by 3 bases and 5 bases, with 5 bases remaining between them. The CDR3 runs to 11 residues. The CDR3 coding sequence is TGTGCCAGCAGCTCGGTTTATGGCTACACCTTC. Its translation: CASSSVYGYTF. The entire variable domain, with the rest obtained from reference TRBV5-8 and TRBJ1-2, is as follows: EAGVTQSPTHLIKTRGQQATLRCSPISGHTSVYWYQQALGLGLQFLLWYDEGEERNRGNFPPRFSGRQFPNYSSELNVNALELEDSALYLCASSSVYGYTFGSGTRLTVV.

V and J are TRBV6-6 and TRBJ2-7; 7 bases match TRBD1. V trimming: 6 bases; J trimming: 5 bases; junction bases outside the gene matches: 7. Per germline, CDR1 MNHNY and CDR2 SVGAGI (reference sequence). CDR3 length: 13 residues. DNA for the CDR3: TGTGCCAGCAGCCCAGGGGGAGTCCACGAGCAGTACTTC. Translation gives CASSPGGVHEQYF.